This T cell receptor (beta chain) was recovered during a study of blood T cell repertoires in COVID-19. Whole-study context: T cells, B-cell-depleted T cells, or PBMCs provided the cDNA or gDNA that served as material.

Participants came from under 30 US areas, aged about 18 to 95 years. Original handling: Counts of nucleated cells, estimated from reference gene primer amplification, were obtained. Measured with immunoSEQ multiplex PCR; TCRdb has only the in-frame clones, and not every one. Clone size and the V and J calls come from that table; the DNA yielded D and trimming. This table has 390,000 or so clones, 85% to 90% appearing once. A note on this clone: The sample holds other DNA sequences that translate to the same CDR3.

Source material: PBMCs or T cells enriched from blood (not recorded which). This TCR was sampled from a man younger than 30 who had recovered from COVID-19.

CDR3 in DNA: TGCGCCAGCAGCTTGCGGACAGGGGAGGCCGGGGAGCTGTTTTTT. This encodes CASSLRTGEAGELFF. V gene TRBV5-1 combines with J gene TRBJ2-2; TRBD1 agrees at 9 bases. CDR1 SGHRS and CDR2 YFSETQ come from the germline V gene. V shed 1 base, J shed 6 bases, and the junction held 4 bases outside the gene matches. This CDR3 has 15 residues. Complete variable domain (other parts from reference TRBV5-1 and TRBJ2-2): KAGVTQTPRYLIKTRGQQVTLSCSPISGHRSVSWYQQTPGQGLQFLFEYFSETQRNKGNFPGRFSGRQFSNSRSEMNVSTLELGDSALYLCASSLRTGEAGELFFGEGSRLTVL.